This T cell receptor (beta chain) was documented in a study of blood T cells in healthy people across ages. Deletions cut 5 bases from V and 6 bases from J, with 11 bases between. The CDR3 spans 12 residues. Germline loops: CDR1 SQVTM, CDR2 ANQGSEA. Combining a sample-barcoded 5' primer with a J-beta primer mix, a second PCR ran for roughly 7 to 12 cycles. Per sample, CDR3-containing paired-end reads numbered at least 3 million. TCRdb independently ran MiXCR on the 5' RACE reads; one entry per CDR3 protein. This table holds about 1.4 million distinct CDR3 sequences, approximately 59% found once. The sequenced material came from blood. The chain is built from TRBV29-1 and TRBJ2-1; no clear D. This sequence was found in a young man in good health. The CDR3 DNA reads as TGCAGCGTTAAGTCTCCATTCAATGAGCAGTTCTTC. Encoded protein: CSVKSPFNEQFF.